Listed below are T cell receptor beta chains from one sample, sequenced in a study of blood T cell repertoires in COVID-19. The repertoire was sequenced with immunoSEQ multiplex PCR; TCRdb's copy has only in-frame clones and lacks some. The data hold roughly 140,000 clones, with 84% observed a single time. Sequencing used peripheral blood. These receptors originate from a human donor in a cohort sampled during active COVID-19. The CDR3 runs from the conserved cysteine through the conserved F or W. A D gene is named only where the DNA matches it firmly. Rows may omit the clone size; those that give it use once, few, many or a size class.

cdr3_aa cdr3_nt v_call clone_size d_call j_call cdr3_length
CSVSSGSEQYF TGCAGCGTTTCGTCGGGTAGCGAGCAGTACTTC TRBV29-1 - - TRBJ2-7 11
CAWTLEETQYF TGTGCCTGGACTTTAGAAGAGACCCAGTACTTC TRBV30 - - TRBJ2-5 11
CATSRIGGLGGNEQFF TGTGCCACCAGCAGGATAGGGGGACTAGGAGGCAATGAGCAGTTCTTC TRBV15 - TRBD2 TRBJ2-1 16
CASSPGTGRTNYGYTF TGTGCCAGCAGCCCGGGGACAGGACGAACTAACTATGGCTACACCTTC TRBV7-9 few TRBD1 TRBJ1-2 16
CASSLTPGLAGEVRETQYF TGTGCCAGCAGCCTCACCCCGGGACTAGCGGGGGAGGTCCGAGAGACCCAGTACTTC TRBV3-1/TRBV3-2 - TRBD2 TRBJ2-5 19
CASSRNSPGALSIQETQYF TGTGCCAGCAGTCGAAATTCTCCAGGGGCCTTAAGCATCCAAGAGACCCAGTACTTC TRBV6-6 - - TRBJ2-5 19
CSASNFRASSTDTQYF TGCAGTGCTAGTAATTTCAGGGCGTCTAGCACAGATACGCAGTATTTT TRBV20-1 - - TRBJ2-3 16
CASSSGRWEQYF TGTGCCAGCAGTTCGGGTCGGTGGGAGCAGTACTTC TRBV12-3/TRBV12-4 - - TRBJ2-7 12
CASSPPGPLAGAETQYF TGTGCCAGCAGCCCTCCGGGGCCACTAGCGGGGGCAGAGACCCAGTACTTC TRBV7-6 - TRBD2 TRBJ2-5 17
CATSRERTGVTDTQYF TGTGCCACCAGCAGAGAACGGACAGGGGTCACAGATACGCAGTATTTT TRBV15 once TRBD1 TRBJ2-3 16
CASTKERSYGYTF TGTGCCAGCACCAAGGAGAGAAGCTATGGCTACACCTTC TRBV12-3/TRBV12-4 - - TRBJ1-2 13
CASSLGLGGGAETQYF TGTGCCAGCAGCTTGGGGCTGGGGGGAGGGGCGGAGACCCAGTACTTC TRBV5-4 - TRBD2 TRBJ2-5 16
CASRAADTQYF TGCGCCAGCAGGGCCGCAGATACGCAGTATTTT TRBV10-1 - - TRBJ2-3 11
CASSDGRGRTDTQYF TGTGCCAGCAGTGATGGACGGGGGAGAACAGATACGCAGTATTTT TRBV2 - - TRBJ2-3 15
CASSRQGATYEQYF TGTGCCAGCAGTCGGCAGGGGGCAACCTACGAGCAGTACTTC TRBV9 - TRBD1 TRBJ2-7 14
CASSNPGVEQYF TGTGCCAGCAGTAATCCCGGGGTTGAGCAGTACTTC TRBV7-2 - - TRBJ2-7 12
CAISKGGGYNEQFF TGTGCCATCAGTAAAGGGGGCGGATACAATGAGCAGTTCTTC TRBV10-3 - TRBD1 TRBJ2-1 14
CASSLEGQGHQPQHF TGTGCCAGCAGCTTAGAGGGACAGGGTCACCAGCCCCAGCATTTT TRBV7-2 once TRBD1 TRBJ1-5 15
CASIFTGALNQPQHF TGTGCCAGTATCTTCACAGGGGCCCTCAATCAGCCCCAGCATTTT TRBV19 - TRBD1 TRBJ1-5 15
CASSRTQESTDTQYF TGTGCCAGCAGCAGGACTCAGGAATCCACAGATACGCAGTATTTT TRBV5-4 - - TRBJ2-3 15
CASSVGWGGAKNIQYF TGTGCCAGCAGCGTTGGGTGGGGGGGGGCCAAAAACATTCAGTACTTC TRBV9 - TRBD2 TRBJ2-4 16
CASSYTKAQPQHF TGTGCCAGCTCGTACACTAAGGCTCAGCCCCAGCATTTT TRBV18 - - TRBJ1-5 13
CASRAPGWSEQYF TGTGCCAGCAGAGCTCCGGGGTGGAGCGAGCAGTACTTC TRBV12-3/TRBV12-4 - - TRBJ2-7 13
CASSLSGRGNQPQHF TGTGCCAGCAGCCTCTCGGGTCGGGGCAATCAGCCCCAGCATTTT TRBV27 once - TRBJ1-5 15
CASKPGGNQPQHF TGTGCCAGCAAGCCGGGGGGCAATCAGCCCCAGCATTTT TRBV27 - - TRBJ1-5 13
CASTGEGQGHGYTF TGTGCCAGCACCGGAGAGGGACAGGGACATGGCTACACCTTC TRBV7-9 - TRBD1 TRBJ1-2 14
CASSPLSRAGTEAFF TGTGCCAGCTCACCACTTTCTAGGGCGGGCACTGAAGCTTTCTTT TRBV18 - - TRBJ1-1 15
CASSPPVAGIYNEQFF TGTGCCAGCAGCCCACCTGTAGCGGGTATTTACAATGAGCAGTTCTTC TRBV5-4 - TRBD2 TRBJ2-1 16
CASSGWTGNNEQFF TGTGCCAGTAGTGGCTGGACAGGGAACAATGAGCAGTTCTTC TRBV19 few TRBD1 TRBJ2-1 14
CSASAVPTEAFF TGCAGTGCTAGTGCGGTCCCCACTGAAGCTTTCTTT TRBV20-1 - - TRBJ1-1 12
CASSMDWNTGELFF TGTGCCAGTAGTATGGACTGGAACACCGGGGAGCTGTTTTTT TRBV19 - - TRBJ2-2 14
CATSRDSGRETQYF TGTGCCACCAGCAGAGATAGCGGCAGAGAGACCCAGTACTTC TRBV15 - - TRBJ2-5 14
CASSSGRSGTQYF TGTGCCAGCAGCAGCGGGAGGAGTGGGACCCAGTACTTC TRBV3-1/TRBV3-2 - TRBD2 TRBJ2-5 13
CASSPRRTGTGELFF TGTGCCAGCAGCCCCAGGCGGACAGGCACCGGGGAGCTGTTTTTT TRBV3-1/TRBV3-2 - TRBD1 TRBJ2-2 15
CASSYEGGVRGLFF TGTGCCAGCAGTTACGAGGGGGGGGTAAGAGGCCTGTTTTTT TRBV6-2/TRBV6-3 once - TRBJ2-2 14
CASSPGQTFWGYTF TGTGCCAGCAGTCCGGGACAGACTTTCTGGGGATACACCTTC TRBV28 - TRBD1 TRBJ1-2 14
CASSPGLAGGTDTQYF TGTGCCAGCAGCCCCGGACTAGCGGGGGGGACAGATACGCAGTATTTT TRBV11-3 - TRBD2 TRBJ2-3 16
CASSSGTYWDTQYF TGTGCCAGCAGCTCCGGGACATATTGGGATACGCAGTATTTT TRBV7-3 - - TRBJ2-3 14
CASSKGGGADTQYF TGTGCCAGCAGTAAGGGAGGAGGGGCAGATACGCAGTATTTT TRBV6-5 once - TRBJ2-3 14
CATSTQGARTEAFF TGTGCCACCAGCACCCAGGGGGCGCGCACTGAAGCTTTCTTT TRBV15 - TRBD1 TRBJ1-1 14
CASSPGGAGYIQYF TGTGCCAGCAGCCCCGGGGGGGCCGGGTACATTCAGTACTTC TRBV4-2 - TRBD2 TRBJ2-4 14
CASSLIGTVNTEAFF TGTGCCAGCAGCTTGATCGGGACAGTGAACACTGAAGCTTTCTTT TRBV5-6 - TRBD1 TRBJ1-1 15
CASSLGQVEDTQYF TGTGCCAGCAGCTTGGGACAGGTAGAAGATACGCAGTATTTT TRBV11-3 - TRBD1 TRBJ2-3 14
CASSGPGKDHLHF TGCGCCAGCAGCGGACCGGGAAAAGATCACCTCCACTTT TRBV5-1 - - TRBJ1-6 13
CASSQASDTQYF TGTGCCAGCAGCCAAGCTTCAGATACGCAGTATTTT TRBV3-1/TRBV3-2 - - TRBJ2-3 12
CASAGLAGRGQFF TGTGCCAGCGCGGGACTAGCGGGGAGGGGGCAGTTCTTC TRBV2 - TRBD2 TRBJ2-1 13
CASSLPGLPQETQYF TGTGCCAGCAGCTTACCGGGACTGCCTCAAGAGACCCAGTACTTC TRBV7-9 - - TRBJ2-5 15
CATSRGGQETQYF TGTGCCACCAGCAGAGGAGGTCAAGAGACCCAGTACTTC TRBV15 - - TRBJ2-5 13
CASSGTLRGVGTQYF TGTGCCAGCAGCGGCACGCTGCGGGGGGTAGGGACCCAGTACTTC TRBV7-2 - TRBD2 TRBJ2-5 15
CASSLGQPPYEQYF TGCGCCAGCAGCCTGGGACAGCCGCCCTACGAGCAGTACTTC TRBV5-1 - TRBD1 TRBJ2-7 14
CASSQELAGGTSTDTQYF TGTGCCAGCAGCCAAGAACTAGCGGGGGGGACTAGCACAGATACGCAGTATTTT TRBV4-2 - TRBD2 TRBJ2-3 18
CASSTPQGGETQYF TGCGCCAGCAGCACCCCACAGGGTGGAGAGACCCAGTACTTC TRBV5-1 once - TRBJ2-5 14
CATSDGDRGHNEQFF TGTGCCACCAGTGATGGGGACAGGGGACACAATGAGCAGTTCTTC TRBV24-1 - TRBD1 TRBJ2-1 15
CASSPLGLTGVGGTEAFF TGTGCCAGCTCACCACTTGGACTAACAGGGGTTGGAGGCACTGAAGCTTTCTTT TRBV18 - TRBD1 TRBJ1-1 18
CASSFHRGGNEQFF TGTGCCAGCAGCTTCCACAGGGGTGGGAATGAGCAGTTCTTC TRBV7-2 - TRBD1 TRBJ2-1 14
CASGDSWNTGELFF TGTGCCAGCGGCGACTCCTGGAACACCGGGGAGCTGTTTTTT TRBV27 once - TRBJ2-2 14
CSGWTSGAEYF TGCAGTGGGTGGACTAGCGGGGCGGAGTACTTC TRBV20-1 once TRBD2 TRBJ2-5 11
CASSEEGATDTQYF TGTGCCAGCAGTGAAGAGGGGGCCACAGATACGCAGTATTTT TRBV6-4 once TRBD1 TRBJ2-3 14
CASATRGETQYF TGTGCCAGCGCGACTAGGGGAGAGACCCAGTACTTC TRBV27 - - TRBJ2-5 12
CASSLKGLAGGFQETQYF TGTGCCAGCAGCTTAAAGGGACTAGCGGGGGGTTTCCAAGAGACCCAGTACTTC TRBV7-3 few TRBD2 TRBJ2-5 18